The 22 T cell receptor beta chains in this list originate from one sample, sequenced in a study of blood T cell repertoires in COVID-19 (TCRdb year 2020). Library preparation was by the immunoSEQ multiplex PCR assay. Here the immuneACCESS table is served through TCRdb, limited to in-frame sequences with V and J called. Missing clones are a known gap in these copies; in checked studies unresolved V genes cover under half, and the rest lacks a known reason. The sample includes tens of thousands of clones, with roughly 90% observed a single time. The ten most abundant clones make up roughly 6.8% of the sample. The sample consisted of peripheral blood. The receptors were gathered from a woman in her fifties or sixties with acute or convalescent COVID-19.

This clone was picked up one time. The rearrangement links TRBV10-3 to TRBJ1-6, with 9 bases lining up with TRBD1. The CDR3 totals 14 residues. Germline CDR1 and CDR2: ENHRY and SYGVKD. V lost 2 bases and J lost 10; bases outside the gene matches: 3. CDR3 sequence (DNA): TGTGCCATCAGTGAGAACAGGGGGCCATCACCCCTCCACTTT. Its translation: CAISENRGPSPLHF.

This clone was recorded a few times. The J gene is TRBJ1-5, the V gene TRBV18, with TRBD1 as a possible D gene (6 bases). The CDR3 is 14 amino acids. Germline V gene data show CDR1 as KGHSH and CDR2 as LQKENI. V lost 3 bases and J lost 4, with 10 bases in between. The CDR3 protein is CASSPSTGNQPQHF. For the CDR3, the DNA is TGTGCCAGCTCACCCAGTACAGGGAATCAGCCCCAGCATTTT.

This clone turned up a few times. The chain links TRBV4-1 to TRBJ1-5; maybe TRBD1 (6 bases). Per germline, CDR1 MGHRA and CDR2 YSYEKL. This CDR3 contains 13 residues. V lost 9 bases and J 2 bases, leaving 11 bases between the germline ends. The CDR3 bases are TGCGCCAGACAGGGTTGGGGCAATCAGCCCCAGCATTTT. Translation gives CARQGWGNQPQHF.

J is TRBJ2-5 and V is TRBV6-1; D gene uncertain. CDR1 is MNHNS, CDR2 SASEGT, per germline. CDR3 length: 16 residues. The V and J ends lost 3 bases and 0 bases respectively, with 14 bases between them. CDR3 loop: CASSDLALMYQETQYF. The CDR3 DNA reads as TGTGCCAGCAGTGATTTGGCCTTAATGTACCAAGAGACCCAGTACTTC.

J is TRBJ1-4 and V is TRBV12-3 or TRBV12-4, with unresolved D. Trimming shortened V by 4 bases and J by 5 bases, and 8 bases separated the two germline ends. There are 13 residues in the CDR3. CDR3 region: CASSSLLNEKLFF. DNA for the CDR3: TGTGCCAGCAGTTCCCTCTTAAATGAAAAACTGTTTTTT.

This clone has only a few counts. The J gene is TRBJ1-4, the V gene TRBV9; no reliable D call. Germline CDR1 reads SGDLS; CDR2 reads YYNGEE. There are 13 residues in the CDR3. The V end lost 4 bases, the J end lost 6 bases, and 10 bases lay between the germline ends. CDR3 nucleotides: TGTGCCAGCAGCAGAGGGCCGGATGAAAAACTGTTTTTT. It is translated as CASSRGPDEKLFF.

CDR3 DNA sequence: TGCGCCAGCAGCCCCGTGAGGGAACCCTACAATGAGCAGTTCTTC. Translated: CASSPVREPYNEQFF. The chain is built from TRBV5-1 and TRBJ2-1, with D maybe TRBD2 (5 bases). The V end was cut by 4 bases, the J end by 2 bases, with 13 bases between. Germline V gives CDR1 SGHRS, CDR2 YFSETQ. CDR3 length equals 15 residues. Supplemented by reference TRBV5-1 and TRBJ2-1, the full variable domain reads KAGVTQTPRYLIKTRGQQVTLSCSPISGHRSVSWYQQTPGQGLQFLFEYFSETQRNKGNFPGRFSGRQFSNSRSEMNVSTLELGDSALYLCASSPVREPYNEQFFGPGTRLTVL.

The J gene is TRBJ1-1, the V gene TRBV5-1; D is uncertain. The CDR3 is 13 amino acids. The germline V and J ends were trimmed by 4 bases and 6 bases, with 13 bases remaining between them. Per germline, CDR1 SGHRS and CDR2 YFSETQ. CDR3 in amino acids: CASSPRESSEAFF. DNA of the CDR3: TGCGCCAGCAGCCCCCGGGAGTCTTCTGAAGCTTTCTTT.

V usage is TRBV12-3 or TRBV12-4 and J usage is TRBJ2-2; D uncertain. This CDR3 spans 13 amino acids. Trimming took off 5 bases at V and 1 base at J, with 5 bases between the two ends. The CDR3 sequence: CASSLMNTGELFF. As DNA, the CDR3 is TGTGCCAGCAGTCTTATGAACACCGGGGAGCTGTTTTTT.

This clone was observed once. J is TRBJ1-5 and V is TRBV7-6, with TRBD1 matching over 8 bases. V was pared by 4 bases and J by 7 bases, with 3 bases of the junction left unmatched. Germline CDR1 and CDR2: SGHVS and FNYEAQ. The CDR3 is made up of 13 amino acids. The CDR3 DNA sequence: TGTGCCAGCAGCTCGGACAGGGACCAGCCCCAGCATTTT. Its protein product is CASSSDRDQPQHF.

The rearrangement links TRBV5-1 to TRBJ2-5, with no clear D. Trimming removed 0 bases at V and 4 bases at J, with 16 bases between. Per germline, CDR1 SGHRS and CDR2 YFSETQ. CDR3 length: 16 amino acids. The CDR3 reads CASSLGASRAAETQYF. The CDR3 region has the DNA TGCGCCAGCAGCTTGGGGGCATCCCGAGCCGCAGAGACCCAGTACTTC.

This chain uses TRBV5-1 with TRBJ1-1; 7 positions agree with TRBD1. Looked up from germline, CDR1 is SGHRS and CDR2 is YFSETQ. The CDR3 totals 15 residues. Trimming cost V 2 bases and J 2 bases; bases outside gene matches: 6. Written as DNA, the CDR3 is TGCGCCAGCAGCTTTGTACAGGGGACTAACACTGAAGCTTTCTTT. Translated, it gives CASSFVQGTNTEAFF.

The chain carries TRBV2 and TRBJ1-6; weak D call: TRBD1 (6 bases). The germline V gene has CDR1 SNHLY and CDR2 FYNNEI. The V and J ends lost 4 bases and 0 bases respectively, with 16 bases between them. The CDR3 consists of 18 residues. The CDR3 reads CASSGPLEQGSYNSPLHF. Here the CDR3 DNA reads TGTGCCAGCAGTGGGCCCCTCGAACAGGGCTCCTATAATTCACCCCTCCACTTT.

The count of this clone is one. The CDR3 loop reads CASSLTSPNTRNEQFF. CDR3 sequence (DNA): TGTGCCAGCAGCTTAACGTCCCCCAACACACGCAATGAGCAGTTCTTC. The V and J genes are TRBV7-3 and TRBJ2-1, with D hard to call. V lost 0 bases and J lost 6, with 15 bases in between. The CDR3 runs to 16 residues. Germline V gene data show CDR1 as SGHTA and CDR2 as FQGTGA.

The rearrangement joins TRBV19 to TRBJ2-1; D might be TRBD1 (6 bases). Germline assignment: CDR1 LNHDA and CDR2 SQIVND (reference sequence). With 3 bases removed from V and 13 bases from J, the gap between germline ends came to 22 bases. The CDR3 has 15 amino acids. The CDR3 bases are TGTGCCAGTAGTATCAAGCGATCGACAGGATCGGGCCAGTTCTTC. Translation gives CASSIKRSTGSGQFF.

The genes are TRBV6-6 and TRBJ1-3; D uncertain. The CDR3 is made up of 12 amino acids. The germline V and J ends were trimmed by 6 bases and 11 bases, with 14 bases remaining between them. The V gene's germline CDR1 is MNHNY and CDR2 SVGAGI (reference sequence). The CDR3 spells CASRDRPGPIYF. In DNA form, the CDR3 reads TGTGCCAGCAGAGACCGGCCAGGCCCCATATATTTT.

This rearrangement joins TRBV12-5 to TRBJ2-2, with D possibly matching TRBD2 (6 bases). The length of the CDR3 is 14 residues. V gave up 9 bases and J gave up 0 bases, with 11 bases separating them. In germline, CDR1 is LGHNT, CDR2 FRNRAP. The CDR3 loop is CASVRGTNTGELFF. The CDR3 coding sequence is TGTGCTAGCGTCCGCGGGACGAACACCGGGGAGCTGTTTTTT.

The chain employs TRBV9 and TRBJ2-6, with D possibly matching TRBD1 (5 bases). The V end lost 4 bases, the J end lost 4 bases, and 18 bases lay between the germline ends. Germline V gene data show CDR1 as SGDLS and CDR2 as YYNGEE. The CDR3 is 17 amino acids. Here the CDR3 reads CASSPRVTRGGANVLTF. In DNA form, the CDR3 reads TGTGCCAGCAGCCCCCGGGTTACAAGGGGAGGGGCCAACGTCCTGACTTTC. Complete variable domain (other parts from reference TRBV9 and TRBJ2-6): DSGVTQTPKHLITATGQRVTLRCSPRSGDLSVYWYQQSLDQGLQFLIQYYNGEERAKGNILERFSAQQFPDLHSELNLSSLELGDSALYFCASSPRVTRGGANVLTFGAGSRLTVL.

A single count supports this clone. The chain recombines TRBV19 with TRBJ2-6; D is unclear. Trimming pared 8 bases from V and 1 base from J, leaving 3 bases between. The germline V gene has CDR1 LNHDA and CDR2 SQIVND (reference sequence). The CDR3 runs to 12 residues. CDR3 in DNA: TGTGCCAGTTCGTCTGGGGCCAACGTCCTGACTTTC. Translating it yields CASSSGANVLTF. Filled out from reference TRBV19 and TRBJ2-6, the complete variable domain reads DGGITQSPKYLFRKEGQNVTLSCEQNLNHDAMYWYRQDPGQGLRLIYYSQIVNDFQKGDIAEGYSVSREKKESFPLTVTSAQKNPTAFYLCASSSGANVLTFGAGSRLTVL.

The CDR3 DNA follows: TGTGCCACCAGTGGGCGACAGGGGCGAACGCAAGAGACCCAGTACTTC. The encoded protein is CATSGRQGRTQETQYF. The rearrangement links TRBV24-1 to TRBJ2-5; 8 bases are shared with TRBD1. Germline CDR1 KGHDR, CDR2 SFDVKD. The CDR3 has 16 residues. Trimming removed 5 bases from V and 2 bases from J; junction bases left unmatched: 9.

Turning to this clone: The sample has other DNA sequences that encode this CDR3 too. The chain has TRBV28 and TRBJ2-7, with D possibly TRBD1 on 6 matching bases. Germline CDR1 MDHEN, CDR2 SYDVKM. The CDR3 covers 13 residues. Trimming removed 4 bases from V and 1 base from J, with 8 bases in between. The CDR3 here is CASSSGQSYEQYF. CDR3 nucleotides: TGTGCCAGCAGTTCCGGACAGTCCTACGAGCAGTACTTC. Using reference TRBV28 and TRBJ2-7 for the parts outside the CDR3, the full variable domain is DVKVTQSSRYLVKRTGEKVFLECVQDMDHENMFWYRQDPGLGLRLIYFSYDVKMKEKGDIPEGYSVSREKKERFSLILESASTNQTSMYLCASSSGQSYEQYFGPGTRLTVT.

This chain uses TRBV3-1 (or the pseudogene TRBV3-2) with TRBJ1-1; no clear D gene. Trimming removed 4 bases at V and 5 bases at J, with 8 bases between. CDR3 length: 12 residues. The germline gives CDR1 LGHDT, CDR2 YNNKEL (reference sequence). The CDR3 region has the DNA TGTGCCAGCAGCCCCTCGGGGACTGAAGCTTTCTTT. Its translation: CASSPSGTEAFF.